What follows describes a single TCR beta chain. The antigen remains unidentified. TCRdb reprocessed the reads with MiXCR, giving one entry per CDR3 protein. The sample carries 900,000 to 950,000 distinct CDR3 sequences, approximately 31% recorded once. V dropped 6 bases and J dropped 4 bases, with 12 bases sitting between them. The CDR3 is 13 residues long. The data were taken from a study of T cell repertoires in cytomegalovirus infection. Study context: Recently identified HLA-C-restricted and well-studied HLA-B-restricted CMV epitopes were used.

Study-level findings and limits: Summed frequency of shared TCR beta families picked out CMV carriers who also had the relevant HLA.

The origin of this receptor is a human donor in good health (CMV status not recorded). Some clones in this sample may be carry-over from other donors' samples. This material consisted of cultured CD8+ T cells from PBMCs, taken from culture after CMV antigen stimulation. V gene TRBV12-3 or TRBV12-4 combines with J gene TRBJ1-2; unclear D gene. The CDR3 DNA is TGTGCCAGCAGCCATCCTGGACGCTATGGCTACACCTTC. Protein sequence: CASSHPGRYGYTF.